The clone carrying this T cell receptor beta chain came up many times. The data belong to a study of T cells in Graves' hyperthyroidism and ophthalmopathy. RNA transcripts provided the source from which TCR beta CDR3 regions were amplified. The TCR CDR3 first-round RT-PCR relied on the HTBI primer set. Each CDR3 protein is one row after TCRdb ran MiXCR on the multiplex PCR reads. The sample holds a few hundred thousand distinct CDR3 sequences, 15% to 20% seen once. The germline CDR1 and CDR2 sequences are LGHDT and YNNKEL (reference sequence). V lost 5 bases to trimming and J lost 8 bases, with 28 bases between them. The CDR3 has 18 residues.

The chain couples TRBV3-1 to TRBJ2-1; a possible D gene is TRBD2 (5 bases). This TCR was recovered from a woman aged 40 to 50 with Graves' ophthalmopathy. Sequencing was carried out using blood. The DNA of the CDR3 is TGTGCCAGCAGCTTCCTACTCGCGGGCGCTCAAGCCGGTCATGAGCAGTTCTTC. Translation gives CASSFLLAGAQAGHEQFF.